These 27 T cell receptor beta chains came from one sample sequenced in a study of blood T cell repertoires in COVID-19. Assay: immunoSEQ multiplex PCR; the TCRdb copy retains only in-frame clones and omits some. The sample consists of about 120,000 clones, 80% to 90% of them appearing once. Sequenced material: peripheral blood. These TCRs come from a man aged 65-85 years with active or convalescent COVID-19.

The chain is built from TRBV5-1 and TRBJ1-2; 10 bases fit TRBD1. V shed 0 bases, J shed 6 bases, and the junction held 5 bases outside the gene matches. The CDR3 covers 15 residues. Germline assignment: CDR1 SGHRS and CDR2 YFSETQ. In DNA form, the CDR3 reads TGCGCCAGCAGCTTGGCCCGGGACAGGGGTGATGGCTACACCTTC. Translation: CASSLARDRGDGYTF.

The rearrangement links TRBV6-5 to TRBJ2-5; D is possibly TRBD1 (7 bases). The V end lost 5 bases, the J end lost 4 bases, and 17 bases lay between the germline ends. The CDR3 is 15 amino acids. Germline CDR1 reads MNHEY; CDR2 reads SVGAGI. For the CDR3, the DNA is TGTGCCAGCAGTCACCTCGGAGGGGGCGCAGAGACCCAGTACTTC. This sequence encodes CASSHLGGGAETQYF.

The chain joins TRBV30 to TRBJ2-7; 11 bases are a match to TRBD1. The germline V gene encodes CDR1 GTSNPN and CDR2 SVGIG (reference sequence). The trim removed 4 bases at V and 7 bases at J, leaving 6 bases unmatched. CDR3 length: 13 amino acids. CDR3 sequence: CAWTMDRGLEQYF. In DNA, the CDR3 is TGTGCCTGGACGATGGACAGGGGGCTAGAGCAGTACTTC.

This rearrangement joins TRBV29-1 to TRBJ1-2; TRBD1 matches at 10 bases. Germline CDR1 reads SQVTM; CDR2 reads ANQGSEA. Unmatched junction bases numbered 2, after V lost 5 bases and J lost 8 bases. The CDR3 is made up of 11 amino acids. The CDR3: CSVWDRGGYTF. Here the CDR3 DNA reads TGCAGCGTTTGGGACAGGGGCGGCTACACCTTC.

The chain has TRBV19 and TRBJ1-1; D might be TRBD1 (6 bases). Trimming stripped 3 bases from V and 1 base from J, with 15 bases between. The length of the CDR3 is 16 residues. The germline V gene encodes CDR1 LNHDA and CDR2 SQIVND (reference sequence). The CDR3 DNA sequence: TGTGCCAGTAGTATGGGGACAAAGGGACCGAACACTGAAGCTTTCTTT. Its translation is CASSMGTKGPNTEAFF.

The CDR3 DNA is TGTGCCAGCAGTCTCTCATGGACTAGCGGGACAGATACGCAGTATTTT. Translation gives CASSLSWTSGTDTQYF. The chain joins TRBV27 to TRBJ2-3, with 11 bases aligning to TRBD2. This CDR3 is built from 16 residues. Germline loops: CDR1 MNHEY, CDR2 SMNVEV (reference sequence). The V gene end was trimmed by 5 bases and the J gene end by 3 bases; junction bases not matched to a gene: 7.

The chain joins TRBV19 to TRBJ1-1; D is perhaps TRBD1 (5 bases). CDR1 and CDR2 from the germline V gene are LNHDA and SQIVND (reference sequence). The ends were cut back, 6 bases at V and 0 bases at J, with 32 bases in the middle. The CDR3 is made up of 21 amino acids. CDR3 region: CASSAGRFDPRKSLMNTEAFF. The CDR3 DNA reads TGTGCCAGTAGCGCGGGACGTTTTGACCCACGAAAATCCCTTATGAACACTGAAGCTTTCTTT.

The chain links TRBV28 to TRBJ2-7, with 10 bases lining up with TRBD1. V shed 7 bases, J shed 4 bases, and the junction held 10 bases outside the gene matches. The CDR3 runs to 15 residues. Germline lookup yields CDR1 MDHEN and CDR2 SYDVKM. CDR3 sequence reads: CASTLRTGGTYEQYF. CDR3 nucleotide sequence: TGTGCCAGCACCCTCCGGACAGGGGGAACGTACGAGCAGTACTTC.

The CDR3 sequence: CASRGGAGVDSPLHF. The CDR3 DNA reads TGTGCCAGCAGGGGGGGGGCAGGGGTAGATTCACCCCTCCACTTT. The gene calls are TRBV6-5 and TRBJ1-6, with a possible D match to TRBD1 (6 bases). Trimming removed 6 bases at V and 8 bases at J, with 17 bases between. Germline CDR1 and CDR2: MNHEY and SVGAGI. The CDR3 sequence is 15 residues long.

The chain combines TRBV18 with TRBJ1-1; perhaps TRBD1 as D (5 bases). Germline CDR1 and CDR2: KGHSH and LQKENI. This CDR3 is 15 amino acids long. V lost 2 bases and J 3 bases, leaving 13 bases between the germline ends. The CDR3 protein is CASSPLEGPYTEAFF. The CDR3 DNA reads as TGTGCCAGCTCACCATTGGAGGGACCGTACACTGAAGCTTTCTTT.

This chain uses TRBV24-1 with TRBJ2-1; TRBD1 aligns across 10 bases. The CDR3 extends over 15 amino acids. Germline CDR1 and CDR2: KGHDR and SFDVKD. Trimming took 4 bases from V and 7 from J; bases not matched to a gene: 6. CDR3 loop: CATSETGGVWNEQFF. The CDR3 bases are TGTGCCACCAGTGAGACAGGGGGCGTGTGGAATGAGCAGTTCTTC.

This rearrangement joins TRBV11-3 to TRBJ2-1, with 7 bases aligning to TRBD2. The V gene's germline CDR1 is SGHNT and CDR2 YENEEA. V shed 3 bases and J 15 bases; nucleotides not matched to a gene: 11. The CDR3 has 13 residues. CDR3 coding DNA: TGTGCCAGCAGCTTGGGACGGGGGGAGGCCATGTTCTTC. This gives the protein CASSLGRGEAMFF.

The chain employs TRBV28 and TRBJ2-5; weak D call: TRBD2 (6 bases). Trimming shortened V by 5 bases and J by 5 bases, and 15 bases separated the two germline ends. The CDR3 is 14 amino acids. The germline gives CDR1 MDHEN, CDR2 SYDVKM. The CDR3 protein is CASSLLSGDETQYF. The CDR3 DNA is TGTGCCAGCAGTCTACTATCGGGGGACGAGACCCAGTACTTC.

The chain recombines TRBV5-1 with TRBJ1-4; D unresolved. The CDR3 runs 15 residues. The V end was cut by 4 bases, the J end by 6 bases, with 16 bases between. CDR1 is SGHRS and CDR2 is YFSETQ in the germline V gene. DNA of the CDR3: TGCGCCAGCAGCCTCTTAGCGGGTCAGGATGAAAAACTGTTTTTT. This encodes CASSLLAGQDEKLFF.

This chain links TRBV5-1 with TRBJ2-7, with 11 bases fitting TRBD2. Germline V lookup: CDR1 SGHRS, CDR2 YFSETQ. The CDR3 runs 17 residues. Losses at the gene ends were 4 bases for V and 2 bases for J; bases not matched to a gene: 11. Written as DNA, the CDR3 is TGCGCCAGCAGCCTCGGGACTAGCGGTTATTCTACCTACGAGCAGTACTTC. It yields the protein CASSLGTSGYSTYEQYF.

The chain uses TRBV7-2 and TRBJ1-4; perhaps TRBD1 as D (5 bases). The CDR3 consists of 16 residues. Germline CDR1 is SGHTA and CDR2 is FQGNSA. Trimming left V 5 bases short and J 5 bases short, with 18 bases between. The chain's CDR3 is CASSQRKGDGNEKLFF. The CDR3 bases are TGTGCCAGCAGCCAACGCAAAGGGGATGGCAATGAAAAACTGTTTTTT.

The chain couples TRBV5-5 to TRBJ2-1, with TRBD2 matching over 13 bases. This CDR3 is built from 16 residues. V lost 4 bases, J lost 4 bases, and 5 bases stayed unmatched. In germline, CDR1 is SGHKS, CDR2 YYEKEE (reference sequence). This CDR3 is CASSPQTSGRYNEQFF. The CDR3 DNA sequence: TGTGCCAGCAGCCCTCAGACTAGCGGGAGGTACAATGAGCAGTTCTTC.

The gene calls are TRBV11-2 and TRBJ1-6; perhaps TRBD1 as D (5 bases). The CDR3 spans 16 residues. V gave up 0 bases and J gave up 7 bases, with 13 bases separating them. CDR1 SGHAT and CDR2 FQNNGV come from the germline V gene. CDR3 protein: CASSLDLDRNNSPLHF. In nucleotides, the CDR3 is TGTGCCAGCAGCTTAGATCTCGACAGAAACAATTCACCCCTCCACTTT.

The V and J genes are TRBV28 and TRBJ1-5; 9 bases align to TRBD1. Trimming took 1 base from V and 2 from J; bases not matched to a gene: 9. Looked up from germline, CDR1 is MDHEN and CDR2 is SYDVKM. The CDR3 runs 18 residues. The CDR3 reads CASSLYGTGISGNQPQHF. CDR3 bases: TGTGCCAGCAGTTTATATGGGACAGGGATTTCAGGCAATCAGCCCCAGCATTTT.

A single count supports this clone. V usage is TRBV4-2 and J usage is TRBJ2-1, with D hard to call. The V end lost 0 bases, the J end lost 7 bases, and 7 bases lay between the germline ends. Germline lookup yields CDR1 LGHNA and CDR2 YNFKEQ. This CDR3 is 13 amino acids long. The CDR3 sequence: CASSQDPVNEQFF. DNA of the CDR3: TGTGCCAGCAGCCAAGATCCGGTTAATGAGCAGTTCTTC.

V usage is TRBV13 and J usage is TRBJ2-5; D is unclear. Per the germline V gene, CDR1 is PRHDT and CDR2 is FYEKMQ (reference sequence). The CDR3 is 11 residues long. The ends were cut back, 5 bases at V and 3 bases at J, with 4 bases in the middle. The CDR3 region has the DNA TGTGCCAGCAGCCAAAAAGAGACCCAGTACTTC. Encoded protein: CASSQKETQYF.

This clone was observed a few times. V is TRBV5-1 and J is TRBJ1-5; possibly TRBD1 for D (6 bases). V dropped 0 bases and J dropped 6 bases, with 13 bases sitting between them. The germline CDR1 and CDR2 sequences are SGHRS and YFSETQ. The CDR3 extends over 15 amino acids. CDR3 sequence: CASSLEGVEGQPQHF. CDR3 bases: TGCGCCAGCAGCTTGGAGGGGGTTGAGGGTCAGCCCCAGCATTTT.

The CDR3 bases are TGTGCCACCAGTGACCTTTCAGGACTAGTGGATACGCAGTATTTT. Translation gives CATSDLSGLVDTQYF. The rearrangement uses TRBV24-1 and TRBJ2-3; the match to TRBD2 covers 7 bases. The CDR3 sequence is 15 residues long. CDR1 and CDR2 from the germline V gene are KGHDR and SFDVKD. V shed 4 bases, J shed 6 bases, and the junction held 9 bases outside the gene matches.

The J gene is TRBJ2-7, the V gene TRBV28; TRBD1 matches at 10 bases. J gave up 2 bases and V 6 bases, and 7 bases lay outside the gene matches. CDR3 length: 15 amino acids. The germline CDR1 and CDR2 sequences are MDHEN and SYDVKM. CDR3 loop: CASSPGTGAPYEQYF. The CDR3 DNA reads TGTGCCAGCAGCCCCGGGACAGGGGCGCCCTACGAGCAGTACTTC.

This clone was seen a single time. Here the CDR3 DNA reads TGTGCCAGCAGTTACTCGAGACTAGCGGGAACCTACGAGCAGTACTTC. Translation gives CASSYSRLAGTYEQYF. This chain uses TRBV6-2 or TRBV6-3 with TRBJ2-7; 11 bases map to TRBD2. The ends lost 0 bases at V and 2 bases at J; junction bases unmatched: 3. Germline V gene data show CDR1 as MNHEY and CDR2 as SVGEGT. This CDR3 spans 16 amino acids.

The rearrangement links TRBV1 to TRBJ2-3; the D call of TRBD2 is as the table states it, not checked on the DNA. TRBV1 is a listed pseudogene. The CDR3 loop spans 18 amino acids. In DNA, the CDR3 is TGCACCAGCAGCCAAGATAAAGGGACTAGCGGGAGCACAGATACGCAGTATTTT. Amino acid sequence: CTSSQDKGTSGSTDTQYF.

This rearrangement joins TRBV2 to TRBJ2-3; 9 bases match TRBD1. The CDR3 runs to 14 residues. From germline, CDR1 is SNHLY and CDR2 FYNNEI. The V segment lost 6 bases and the J segment 4 bases; nucleotides outside the gene matches: 5. The CDR3 protein is CASRADRGSDTQYF. In DNA, the CDR3 is TGTGCCAGCAGAGCGGACAGGGGTTCAGATACGCAGTATTTT. Filled out from reference TRBV2 and TRBJ2-3, the complete variable domain reads EPEVTQTPSHQVTQMGQEVILRCVPISNHLYFYWYRQILGQKVEFLVSFYNNEISEKSEIFDDQFSVERPDGSNFTLKIRSTKLEDSAMYFCASRADRGSDTQYFGPGTRLTVL.